This T cell receptor beta chain was sequenced in a study of technical replicates of blood from several donors. Sequencing used immunoSEQ multiplex PCR; TCRdb keeps in-frame clones, though not all of them. Among nearly 80,000 clones listed, approximately 93% were seen once. Trimming took 6 bases from V and 6 from J; bases not matched to a gene: 7. This CDR3 has 13 residues. Germline assignment: CDR1 MNHEY and CDR2 SVGAGI. The V call is TRBV6-5, the J call TRBJ1-1, with 7 bases lining up with TRBD1. The source material was T cells isolated from PBMCs. This receptor was obtained from a human donor in good health. CDR3 amino acids: CASRTGFGAEAFF. CDR3 DNA: TGTGCCAGCAGGACAGGGTTTGGGGCTGAAGCTTTCTTT.